These 10 T cell receptor beta chains were all obtained from the same sample, sequenced in a study of T cell responses to AZD1222 COVID-19 vaccine. This table comes from immunoSEQ multiplex PCR, and its TCRdb copy is limited to in-frame clones, with some not included. Among about 140,000 clones listed, around 93% were seen once. This material consisted of peripheral blood, taken on day 0 of AZD1222 vaccination. These receptor sequences come from an adult in good health.

This chain connects TRBV5-6 to TRBJ1-2, with a tentative D call TRBD1 (5 bases). V lost 0 bases, J lost 4 bases, and 13 bases lay in between. Germline V gene sequence: CDR1 SGHDT, CDR2 YYEEEE. There are 15 residues in the CDR3. This CDR3 reads CASSLGARASYGYTF. In nucleotides, the CDR3 is TGTGCCAGCAGCTTGGGGGCCAGGGCTTCCTATGGCTACACCTTC. Supplemented by reference TRBV5-6 and TRBJ1-2, the full variable domain reads DAGVTQSPTHLIKTRGQQVTLRCSPKSGHDTVSWYQQALGQGPQFIFQYYEEEERQRGNFPDRFSGHQFPNYSSELNVNALLLGDSALYLCASSLGARASYGYTFGSGTRLTVV.

V is TRBV2 and J is TRBJ2-7; 7 positions agree with TRBD1. Germline V lookup: CDR1 SNHLY, CDR2 FYNNEI. CDR3 length: 16 residues. V trimming: 8 bases; J trimming: 3 bases; junction bases outside the gene matches: 16. In DNA form, the CDR3 reads TGTGCCAGCTCCCCAAGCTCAGTGACAGGGATCTACGAGCAGTACTTC. Its protein is CASSPSSVTGIYEQYF.

V gene TRBV4-1 combines with J gene TRBJ2-5; 10 nucleotides align to TRBD2. Germline assignment: CDR1 MGHRA and CDR2 YSYEKL. V lost 0 bases, J lost 5 bases, and 9 bases stayed unmatched. The CDR3 is 17 amino acids. CDR3 region: CASSQDWSSGGGETQYF. Written as DNA, the CDR3 is TGCGCCAGCAGCCAAGATTGGTCTAGCGGGGGCGGGGAGACCCAGTACTTC.

The chain joins TRBV29-1 to TRBJ2-7; 7 bases line up with TRBD1. This CDR3 comprises 15 residues. J lost 1 base, V lost 2 bases, and 8 bases had no gene match. Looked up from germline, CDR1 is SQVTM and CDR2 is ANQGSEA. As DNA, the CDR3 is TGCAGCGTTGAATTTGAGGACAGGCCTTCCTACGAGCAGTACTTC. Translation gives CSVEFEDRPSYEQYF.

Here the CDR3 reads CASSRLGNTIYF. The CDR3, as DNA: TGTGCCAGCAGCCGACTAGGAAACACCATATATTTT. V and J are TRBV7-8 and TRBJ1-3; D gene uncertain. The germline V and J ends were trimmed by 5 bases and 4 bases, with 6 bases remaining between them. The CDR3 is made up of 12 amino acids. Germline CDR1 reads SGHVS; CDR2 reads FQNEAQ.

V usage is TRBV6-2 or TRBV6-3 and J usage is TRBJ1-1, with D possibly matching TRBD1 (5 bases). The CDR3 totals 12 residues. Germline assignment: CDR1 MNHEY and CDR2 SVGEGT. The V gene lost 2 bases and the J gene lost 11 bases, with 12 bases spanning the gap. The CDR3 region is CASSYRPGRAFF. CDR3 DNA sequence: TGTGCCAGCAGTTACCGGCCAGGGCGGGCTTTCTTT.

The genes are TRBV5-1 and TRBJ2-2, with 10 bases matching TRBD2. Germline V lookup: CDR1 SGHRS, CDR2 YFSETQ. The CDR3 sequence is 15 residues long. J lost 5 bases, V lost 3 bases, and 4 bases had no gene match. The CDR3 here is CASSSSGSPTGELFF. CDR3 nucleotides: TGCGCCAGCAGCTCTAGCGGGAGCCCAACCGGGGAGCTGTTTTTT.

The rearrangement joins TRBV30 to TRBJ2-5; D perhaps matches TRBD2 (6 bases). Trimming removed 4 bases from V and 7 bases from J, with 16 bases in between. Germline assignment: CDR1 GTSNPN and CDR2 SVGIG (reference sequence). CDR3 length equals 13 residues. The CDR3 is CAWTSPPGGTQYF. Here the CDR3 DNA reads TGTGCCTGGACCAGCCCTCCCGGGGGGACCCAGTACTTC.

This chain uses TRBV7-9 with TRBJ2-5; D is perhaps TRBD1 (6 bases). The CDR3 runs to 16 residues. Germline CDR1 and CDR2: SEHNR and FQNEAQ (reference sequence). Deletions cut 4 bases from V and 2 bases from J, with 17 bases between. CDR3 DNA: TGTGCCAGCAGCTCCTGGGGGCGGTCTACTCAAGAGACCCAGTACTTC. It yields the protein CASSSWGRSTQETQYF.

This chain uses TRBV25-1 with TRBJ2-3; D not resolved. The CDR3 covers 14 residues. V lost 5 bases, J lost 2 bases, and 11 bases lay in between. CDR1 is MGHDK, CDR2 SYGVNS, per germline. CDR3 residues: CASSPGLLTDTQYF. CDR3 nucleotide sequence: TGTGCCAGCAGTCCTGGGCTACTCACAGATACGCAGTATTTT.